Listed here are 27 T cell receptor beta chains from one sample, sequenced in a study of graft-versus-host responses after intestinal transplantation. Antigens for these TCRs are unknown. The protocol was immunoSEQ multiplex PCR, while the TCRdb copy is restricted to in-frame clones and leaves out a portion. The repertoire holds 40,000 to 60,000 clones, with 84% as singletons. Sequencing used unstimulated CD4+ T cells sorted from spleen or lymph node cells, obtained before transplant. The source of these receptors is a human donor who was the organ donor for an intestinal transplant.

This clone has just one count. The DNA for the CDR3 is TGTGCCAGCTCACCCCTATCCAACACTGAAGCTTTCTTT. Its protein product is CASSPLSNTEAFF. V usage is TRBV18 and J usage is TRBJ1-1; D is undetermined. Germline CDR1 KGHSH, CDR2 LQKENI. V lost 3 bases and J 2 bases, leaving 7 bases between the germline ends. The CDR3 length is 13 residues.

This rearrangement joins TRBV5-4 to TRBJ2-7, with TRBD1 matching over 10 bases. The CDR3 has 14 amino acids. Germline V CDR1 and CDR2: SGHNT, YYREEE (reference sequence). Trimming at V came to 4 bases and at J to 5 bases, leaving 6 bases not matched to a gene. CDR3 nucleotide sequence: TGTGCCAGCAGCACAGGACAGGGGGGCGACGAGCAGTACTTC. Translating it yields CASSTGQGGDEQYF.

There are a few counts of this clone. The V and J genes are TRBV6-5 and TRBJ2-7, with 14 bases aligning to TRBD2. The CDR3 loop spans 14 amino acids. The germline V gene encodes CDR1 MNHEY and CDR2 SVGAGI. The trim removed 8 bases at V and 2 bases at J, leaving 2 bases unmatched. This chain's CDR3 is CASWTSGGPYEQYF. CDR3 nucleotides: TGTGCCAGCTGGACTAGCGGGGGGCCCTACGAGCAGTACTTC.

The rearrangement links TRBV2 to TRBJ2-6; D gene uncertain. The germline V and J ends were trimmed by 4 bases and 1 base, with 20 bases remaining between them. In germline, CDR1 is SNHLY, CDR2 FYNNEI. The CDR3 spans 19 residues. CDR3: CASSAVRPLNKSGANVLTF. CDR3 in DNA: TGTGCCAGCAGTGCGGTTCGACCTCTAAATAAGTCTGGGGCCAACGTCCTGACTTTC.

This clone turned up a few times. V gene TRBV30 combines with J gene TRBJ2-1; no reliable D call. V was cut by 3 bases and J by 3 bases, with 6 bases left in between. CDR1 is GTSNPN, CDR2 SVGIG, per germline (reference sequence). CDR3 size: 12 residues. CDR3 DNA: TGTGCCTGGAGAGGAAACTACAATGAGCAGTTCTTC. Translation: CAWRGNYNEQFF.

This clone showed up just a few times. The chain employs TRBV6-5 and TRBJ1-5, with D unclear. This CDR3 is 14 amino acids long. With 10 bases removed from V and 5 bases from J, the gap between germline ends came to 18 bases. Germline V gives CDR1 MNHEY, CDR2 SVGAGI. The CDR3 loop is CATPRQSHHQPQHF. The DNA for the CDR3 is TGTGCCACCCCCAGGCAGAGCCATCATCAGCCCCAGCATTTT.

The chain combines TRBV7-2 with TRBJ2-5, with 7 bases matching TRBD2. V trimming: 5 bases; J trimming: 4 bases; junction bases outside the gene matches: 7. Germline V gene lookup returns CDR1 SGHTA and CDR2 FQGNSA. The CDR3 extends over 14 amino acids. The CDR3 coding sequence is TGTGCCAGCAGCCCGACTAGCCTACCAGAGACCCAGTACTTC. Translating gives CASSPTSLPETQYF.

The rearrangement links TRBV5-1 to TRBJ1-1; TRBD1 aligns across 10 bases. This CDR3 region has 15 residues. The germline gives CDR1 SGHRS, CDR2 YFSETQ. The ends lost 1 base at V and 4 bases at J; junction bases unmatched: 4. The CDR3 spells CASSLRQGASTEAFF. Here the CDR3 DNA reads TGCGCCAGCAGCTTGAGACAGGGGGCGAGCACTGAAGCTTTCTTT.

The J gene is TRBJ2-3, the V gene TRBV20-1; D is perhaps TRBD2 (6 bases). V dropped 5 bases and J dropped 6 bases, with 9 bases sitting between them. Germline V gene lookup returns CDR1 DFQATT and CDR2 SNEGSKA (reference sequence). This CDR3 spans 11 amino acids. The CDR3 DNA reads TGCAGTGCTCCACGGGGGGATACGCAGTATTTT. It is translated as CSAPRGDTQYF.

V and J are TRBV7-2 and TRBJ1-1; a possible D gene is TRBD1 (6 bases). Trimming took off 5 bases at V and 5 bases at J, with 18 bases between the two ends. CDR1 SGHTA and CDR2 FQGNSA come from the germline V gene. The CDR3 extends over 15 amino acids. CDR3 protein: CASSLSLGGWTEAFF. As DNA, the CDR3 is TGTGCCAGCAGCCTTAGCTTGGGGGGCTGGACTGAAGCTTTCTTT.

The J gene is TRBJ1-1, the V gene TRBV7-9, with a possible D match to TRBD1 (6 bases). From germline, CDR1 is SEHNR and CDR2 FQNEAQ (reference sequence). V lost 1 base and J lost 5, with 14 bases in between. CDR3 length equals 15 residues. In DNA, the CDR3 is TGTGCCAGCAGCTTAGAGAACAGGGCCGCTACTGAAGCTTTCTTT. Protein sequence: CASSLENRAATEAFF. Using reference TRBV7-9 and TRBJ1-1 for the parts outside the CDR3, the full variable domain is DTGVSQNPRHKITKRGQNVTFRCDPISEHNRLYWYRQTLGQGPEFLTYFQNEAQLEKSRLLSDRFSAERPKGSFSTLEIQRTEQGDSAMYLCASSLENRAATEAFFGQGTRLTVV.

CDR3 bases: TGCGCCAGCTGGGGGGTACTCTCGAACACCGGGGAGCTGTTTTTT. It is translated as CASWGVLSNTGELFF. This chain uses TRBV5-1 with TRBJ2-2; possible D gene TRBD2, 6 bases. This CDR3 comprises 15 residues. The germline V gene encodes CDR1 SGHRS and CDR2 YFSETQ. V dropped 7 bases and J dropped 0 bases, with 13 bases sitting between them.

This clone was observed once. The chain has TRBV6-1 and TRBJ2-3, with a possible D match to TRBD2 (6 bases). CDR3 length: 15 amino acids. Germline V CDR1 and CDR2: MNHNS, SASEGT. The ends were cut back, 10 bases at V and 0 bases at J, with 17 bases in the middle. CDR3 bases: TGTGCCATCCTCTATCTTGCGGGGAGCACAGATACGCAGTATTTT. Translating it yields CAILYLAGSTDTQYF.

V usage is TRBV15 and J usage is TRBJ1-5, with no clear D. The V end was cut by 1 base, the J end by 4 bases, with 5 bases between. This CDR3 has 13 residues. Per germline, CDR1 LNHNV and CDR2 YYDKDF (reference sequence). The CDR3 sequence is CATSRAPNQPQHF. The CDR3 DNA reads as TGTGCCACCAGCAGAGCCCCGAATCAGCCCCAGCATTTT. The full variable domain, its missing parts supplied by reference TRBV15 and TRBJ1-5, is DAMVIQNPRYQVTQFGKPVTLSCSQTLNHNVMYWYQQKSSQAPKLLFHYYDKDFNNEADTPDNFQSRRPNTSFCFLDIRSPGLGDTAMYLCATSRAPNQPQHFGDGTRLSIL.

The J gene is TRBJ2-1, the V gene TRBV6-1, with D possibly matching TRBD2 (5 bases). V shed 10 bases and J shed 4 bases, with 17 bases lying between them. Per germline, CDR1 MNHNS and CDR2 SASEGT. The CDR3 contains 14 residues. The CDR3 here is CATTFGGRYNEQFF. The CDR3 coding sequence is TGTGCCACCACCTTTGGAGGAAGATACAATGAGCAGTTCTTC.

The genes are TRBV29-1 and TRBJ2-1, with D maybe TRBD2 (5 bases). V was trimmed by 7 bases and J by 8 bases, leaving 15 bases between them. The germline V gene has CDR1 SQVTM and CDR2 ANQGSEA. The CDR3 spans 12 residues. CDR3 in amino acids: CSGIPGWDEQFF. The CDR3 DNA is TGCAGCGGTATTCCGGGGTGGGATGAGCAGTTCTTC.

The chain uses TRBV19 and TRBJ2-5; 9 nucleotides line up with TRBD2. The end of the DNA aligns better with TRBJ2-7, so the J call may be wrong. Germline V gives CDR1 LNHDA, CDR2 SQIVND (reference sequence). CDR3 length: 15 amino acids. CDR3 amino acids: CASSPLSAGGIEQYF. Written as DNA, the CDR3 is TGTGCCAGTAGTCCCTTATCAGCGGGAGGAATCGAGCAGTACTTC.

The rearrangement uses TRBV7-2 and TRBJ1-2; D is uncertain. The CDR3 loop spans 12 amino acids. Germline CDR1 reads SGHTA; CDR2 reads FQGNSA. V lost 1 base, J lost 8 bases, and 8 bases lay in between. The CDR3 DNA is TGTGCCAGCAGCTTAGGAGGCCTAGGCTACACCTTC. Translating gives CASSLGGLGYTF. Full variable domain (missing parts from reference TRBV7-2 and TRBJ1-2): GAGVSQSPSNKVTEKGKDVELRCDPISGHTALYWYRQSLGQGLEFLIYFQGNSAPDKSGLPSDRFSAERTGGSVSTLTIQRTQQEDSAVYLCASSLGGLGYTFGSGTRLTVV.

V is TRBV14 and J is TRBJ2-7, with D uncertain. The germline gives CDR1 SGHDN, CDR2 FVKESK. V lost 0 bases to trimming and J lost 6 bases, with 6 bases between them. The CDR3 has 12 residues. Here the CDR3 reads CASSQDLGEQYF. DNA of the CDR3: TGTGCCAGCAGCCAAGATTTGGGCGAGCAGTACTTC. Full variable domain (outside the CDR3, taken from reference TRBV14 and TRBJ2-7): EAGVTQFPSHSVIEKGQTVTLRCDPISGHDNLYWYRRVMGKEIKFLLHFVKESKQDESGMPNNRFLAERTGGTYSTLKVQPAELEDSGVYFCASSQDLGEQYFGPGTRLTVT.

This clone was counted a single time. V is TRBV13 and J is TRBJ2-3, with 7 bases fitting TRBD2. Trimming took 5 bases from V and 2 from J; bases not matched to a gene: 10. Germline V gene data show CDR1 as PRHDT and CDR2 as FYEKMQ (reference sequence). The CDR3 is 16 amino acids. This chain's CDR3 is CASSGKGAGVTDTQYF. CDR3 bases: TGTGCCAGCAGCGGAAAAGGTGCGGGGGTCACAGATACGCAGTATTTT.

The J gene is TRBJ2-1, the V gene TRBV5-1, with D possibly being TRBD2 (7 bases). CDR3 size: 14 residues. V lost 4 bases and J lost 7, with 15 bases in between. Germline assignment: CDR1 SGHRS and CDR2 YFSETQ. Here the CDR3 reads CASSRSGGSNEQFF. DNA for the CDR3: TGCGCCAGCAGCCGATCGGGGGGCTCGAATGAGCAGTTCTTC.

This clone was found once. This chain uses TRBV14 with TRBJ2-5, with unresolved D. Germline lookup yields CDR1 SGHDN and CDR2 FVKESK. Trimming shortened V by 4 bases and J by 7 bases, and 7 bases separated the two germline ends. The CDR3 contains 11 residues. Written as DNA, the CDR3 is TGTGCCAGCAGCCGGGGTGCGACCCAGTACTTC. It encodes CASSRGATQYF. The complete variable domain, with remaining parts taken from reference TRBV14 and TRBJ2-5, reads EAGVTQFPSHSVIEKGQTVTLRCDPISGHDNLYWYRRVMGKEIKFLLHFVKESKQDESGMPNNRFLAERTGGTYSTLKVQPAELEDSGVYFCASSRGATQYFGPGTRLLVL.

A few counts support this clone. This chain joins TRBV10-2 and TRBJ2-3, with 11 bases fitting TRBD1. This CDR3 spans 15 amino acids. CDR1 and CDR2 (germline): WSHSY, SAAADI. The V gene end was trimmed by 2 bases and the J gene end by 8 bases; junction bases not matched to a gene: 6. CDR3 loop: CASSEEGQGVSTQYF. The CDR3 coding sequence is TGCGCCAGCAGTGAGGAGGGACAGGGGGTGAGTACGCAGTATTTT.

The rearrangement links TRBV7-8 to TRBJ2-1; D unresolved. Germline-derived CDR1 and CDR2 are SGHVS and FQNEAQ. Deletions cut 4 bases from V and 10 bases from J, with 11 bases between. The CDR3 is made up of 12 amino acids. In nucleotides, the CDR3 is TGTGCCAGCAGCTCGAGCCCCATGGAGCAGTTCTTC. The encoded protein is CASSSSPMEQFF.

V usage is TRBV7-9 and J usage is TRBJ2-4; D unclear. The germline V and J ends were trimmed by 3 bases and 2 bases, with 14 bases remaining between them. The CDR3 has 16 amino acids. The germline CDR1 and CDR2 sequences are SEHNR and FQNEAQ (reference sequence). This CDR3 is CASSFTPGETKNIQYF. The CDR3 DNA reads as TGTGCCAGCAGCTTCACACCCGGTGAGACCAAAAACATTCAGTACTTC.

V gene TRBV28 combines with J gene TRBJ2-7; D might be TRBD2 (6 bases). CDR3 length: 12 amino acids. V lost 2 bases to trimming and J lost 7 bases, with 9 bases between them. Germline V gene data show CDR1 as MDHEN and CDR2 as SYDVKM. The CDR3 loop is CASSLKGREQYF. The CDR3 bases are TGTGCCAGCAGTTTAAAAGGGAGGGAGCAGTACTTC.

The chain links TRBV19 to TRBJ1-2; D uncertain. The CDR3 is 10 amino acids. The V and J ends lost 6 bases and 5 bases respectively, with 4 bases between them. CDR1 is LNHDA and CDR2 is SQIVND in the germline V gene (reference sequence). DNA of the CDR3: TGTGCCAGTAGGAGATATGGCTACACCTTC. This gives the protein CASRRYGYTF.